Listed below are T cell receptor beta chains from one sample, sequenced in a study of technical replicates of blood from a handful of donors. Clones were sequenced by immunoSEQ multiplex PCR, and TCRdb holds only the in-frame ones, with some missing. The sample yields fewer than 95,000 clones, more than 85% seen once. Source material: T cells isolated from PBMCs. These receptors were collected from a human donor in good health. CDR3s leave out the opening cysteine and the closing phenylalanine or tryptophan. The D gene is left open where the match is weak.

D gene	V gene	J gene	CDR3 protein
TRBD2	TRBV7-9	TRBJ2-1	ASSLDRGDEQF
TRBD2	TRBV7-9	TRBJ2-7	ASSPRLAVSYEQY
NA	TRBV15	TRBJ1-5	ATTRAQGNQPQH
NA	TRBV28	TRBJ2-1	ASSFPLTLGHSVHEQF
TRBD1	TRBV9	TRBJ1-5	ASSETGYSQPQH
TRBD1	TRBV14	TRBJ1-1	ASQGEGRLGAF
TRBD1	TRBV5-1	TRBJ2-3	ASNPGQGEADTQY
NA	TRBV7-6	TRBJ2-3	ASAPSKSVPDTQY
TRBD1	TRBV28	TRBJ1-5	ASSLYRGGRNQPQH
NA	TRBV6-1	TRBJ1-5	ASRETGVYSNQPQH
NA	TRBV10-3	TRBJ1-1	AISEIYGQSNTEAF
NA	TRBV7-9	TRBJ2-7	ASSLLGATYEQY
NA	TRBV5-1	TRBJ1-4	ASSFRVDGASATNEKLF
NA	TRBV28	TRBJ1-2	ASSGSYGYT
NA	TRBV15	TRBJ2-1	ATSKESRSSYNEQF
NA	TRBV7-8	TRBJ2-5	ASTRGRTVETQY
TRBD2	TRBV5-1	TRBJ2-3	ASSLERDHPTDTQY
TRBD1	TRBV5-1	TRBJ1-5	ASSQGQGNQPQH
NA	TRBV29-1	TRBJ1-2	SVIDGNRDNYGYT
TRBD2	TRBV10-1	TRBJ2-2	ASSEDGGTTNTGELF
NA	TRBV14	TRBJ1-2	ASSQDLGTSGYGYT
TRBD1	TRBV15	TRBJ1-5	ATRERDRQGLRQPQH
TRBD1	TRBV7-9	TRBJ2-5	ASSLTGTAQETQY
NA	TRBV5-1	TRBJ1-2	ASSLARGYGYT
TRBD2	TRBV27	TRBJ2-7	ASSNRTSGSHEQY
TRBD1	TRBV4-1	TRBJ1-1	ASSQTGTGDPEAF
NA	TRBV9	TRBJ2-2	ASSVASLATGELF
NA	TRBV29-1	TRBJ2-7	SVDGAGAVEQY
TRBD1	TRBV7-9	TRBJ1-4	ASSFGYRGKLMEKLF
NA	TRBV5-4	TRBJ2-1	ASSFQNEQF
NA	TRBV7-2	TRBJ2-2	ASSLGGGNTGELF
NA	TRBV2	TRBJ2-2	ASIRSTGSEELF
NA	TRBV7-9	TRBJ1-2	ASSYQSEGYGYT
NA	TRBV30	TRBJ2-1	ACQRGANEQF
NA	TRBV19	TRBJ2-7	ASSGTGEQY
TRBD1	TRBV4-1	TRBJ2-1	ASRTGGYYNEQF
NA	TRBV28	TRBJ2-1	ASSFKATGSVERVVYEPF
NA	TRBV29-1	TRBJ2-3	SVDHTDTQY
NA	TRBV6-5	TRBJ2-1	ASSHYLSSYNEQF
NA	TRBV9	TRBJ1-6	ASSPGTNGNSPLH
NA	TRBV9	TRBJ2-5	ASSPRLAQETQY
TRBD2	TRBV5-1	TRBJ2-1	ASSPGTSGSRINEQF
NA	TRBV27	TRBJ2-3	ASNYQGSTDTQY
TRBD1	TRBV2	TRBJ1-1	ASSRDSNTEAF
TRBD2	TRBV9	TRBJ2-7	ASSGTSGIEQY
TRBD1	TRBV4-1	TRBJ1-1	ASSQSGGRVTEAF
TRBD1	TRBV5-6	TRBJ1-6	ASSQGQQNSPLH
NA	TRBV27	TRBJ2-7	ASSLEGTSYEQY
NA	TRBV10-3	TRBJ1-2	AISEPGFSGGYT
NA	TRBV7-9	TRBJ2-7	ASSDDIRAGNLYEQY
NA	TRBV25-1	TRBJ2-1	ASSEFLLGGIDEQF
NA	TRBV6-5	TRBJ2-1	ASSWGRGSNEQF
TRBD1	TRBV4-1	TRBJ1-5	ASSQESGTGGGPQH